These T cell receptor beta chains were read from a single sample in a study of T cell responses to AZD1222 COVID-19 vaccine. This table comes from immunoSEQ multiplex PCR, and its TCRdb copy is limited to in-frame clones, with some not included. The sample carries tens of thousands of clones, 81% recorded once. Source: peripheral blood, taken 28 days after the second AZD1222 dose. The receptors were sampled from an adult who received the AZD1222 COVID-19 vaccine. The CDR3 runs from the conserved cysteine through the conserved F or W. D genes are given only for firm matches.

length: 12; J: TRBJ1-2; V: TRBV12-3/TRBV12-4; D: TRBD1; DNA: TGTGCCAGCCGGGACAGCCTATATGGCTACACCTTC; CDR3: CASRDSLYGYTF
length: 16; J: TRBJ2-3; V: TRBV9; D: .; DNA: TGTGCCAGCAGCGTAGCTGGGGGGCGCGAGGGAGATACGCAGTATTTT; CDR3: CASSVAGGREGDTQYF
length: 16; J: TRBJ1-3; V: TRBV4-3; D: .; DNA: TGCGCCAGCAGCCACGCACCACCCGGCTCTGGAAACACCATATATTTT; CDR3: CASSHAPPGSGNTIYF
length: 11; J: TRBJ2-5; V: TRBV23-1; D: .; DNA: TGCGCCAGCGTGATACAAGAGACCCAGTACTTC; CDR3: CASVIQETQYF
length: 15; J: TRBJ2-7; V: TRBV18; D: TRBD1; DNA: TGTGCCAGCTCGCGCACCGGGACAGGGGTCCACGAGCAGTACTTC; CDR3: CASSRTGTGVHEQYF
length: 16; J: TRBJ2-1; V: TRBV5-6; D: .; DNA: TGTGCCAGCAGTTTGCAGGCGGGGGCTGCCTACAATGAGCAGTTCTTC; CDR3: CASSLQAGAAYNEQFF
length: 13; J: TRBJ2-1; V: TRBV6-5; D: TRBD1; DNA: TGTGCCAGCAGTCCCGACAGGGACAATGAGCAGTTCTTC; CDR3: CASSPDRDNEQFF
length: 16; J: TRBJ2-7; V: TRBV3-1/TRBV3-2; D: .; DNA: TGTGCCAGCAGCCCGTCCCTCTGGGACACCAAATACGAGCAGTACTTC; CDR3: CASSPSLWDTKYEQYF
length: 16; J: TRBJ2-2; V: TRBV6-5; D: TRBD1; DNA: TGTGCCAGCAGTTATTCCGGGACAGGTCACACCGGGGAGCTGTTTTTT; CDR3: CASSYSGTGHTGELFF
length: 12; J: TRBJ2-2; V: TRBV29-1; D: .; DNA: TGCAGCGTTGAAAGATGGACCGGGGAGCTGTTTTTT; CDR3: CSVERWTGELFF
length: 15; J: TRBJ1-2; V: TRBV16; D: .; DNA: TGTGCCAGCAGCCAAACGAGAACCGGGGGCGGAGGCTACACCTTC; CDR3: CASSQTRTGGGGYTF
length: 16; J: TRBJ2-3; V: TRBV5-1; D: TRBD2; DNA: TGCGCCAGCAGCTTGGGGGCTAGCGGAAGCACAGATACGCAGTATTTT; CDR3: CASSLGASGSTDTQYF
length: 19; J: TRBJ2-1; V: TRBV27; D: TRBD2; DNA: TGTGCCAGCAGTTTAGGGGGGACTAGCGGGAGTGGGACCTACAATGAGCAGTTCTTC; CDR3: CASSLGGTSGSGTYNEQFF
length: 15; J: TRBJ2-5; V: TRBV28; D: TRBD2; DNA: TGTGCCAGCAGTTTTGTCGGGAGGGCCAAAGAGACCCAGTACTTC; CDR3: CASSFVGRAKETQYF
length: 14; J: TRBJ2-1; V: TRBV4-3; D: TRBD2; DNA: TGCGCCAGCAGCTCGTCGCGACTAGCGGGTTGGCAGTTCTTC; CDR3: CASSSSRLAGWQFF
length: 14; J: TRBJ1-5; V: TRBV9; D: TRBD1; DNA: TGTGCCAGCAGCGTAGGGTCAGGGGGATGGCCCCAGCATTTT; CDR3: CASSVGSGGWPQHF
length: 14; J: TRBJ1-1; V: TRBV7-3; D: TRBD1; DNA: TGTGCCAGCTCCTTCCTTGGACAGGGTGATGAAGCTTTCTTT; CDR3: CASSFLGQGDEAFF
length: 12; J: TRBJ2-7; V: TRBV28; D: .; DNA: TGTGCCAGCAACGAGGGAATCTACGAGCAGTACTTC; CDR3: CASNEGIYEQYF
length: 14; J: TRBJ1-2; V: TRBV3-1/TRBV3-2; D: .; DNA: TGTGCCAGCAGCCAAAGTATACTCGGGCATGGCTACACCTTC; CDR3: CASSQSILGHGYTF
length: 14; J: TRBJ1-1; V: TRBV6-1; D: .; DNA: TGTGCCAGCAGTGAATACGCAGGGAACACTGAAGCTTTCTTT; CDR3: CASSEYAGNTEAFF
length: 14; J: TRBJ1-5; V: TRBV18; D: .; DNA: TGTGCCAGCTCACCAGACAGGAGCAATCAGCCCCAGCATTTT; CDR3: CASSPDRSNQPQHF
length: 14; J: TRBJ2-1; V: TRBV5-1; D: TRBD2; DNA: TGCGCCAGCAGCTTGAGCGGGAGTCCCGCTGAGCAGTTCTTC; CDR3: CASSLSGSPAEQFF
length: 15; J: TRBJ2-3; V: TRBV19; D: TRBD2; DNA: TGTGCCACCAAAGGGCGCGGGAGGGCTCCAGATACGCAGTATTTT; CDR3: CATKGRGRAPDTQYF
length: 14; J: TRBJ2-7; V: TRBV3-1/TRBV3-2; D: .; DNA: TGTGCCAGCAGCCAAGTAGCAGGAGCGGGCGAGCAGTACTTC; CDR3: CASSQVAGAGEQYF
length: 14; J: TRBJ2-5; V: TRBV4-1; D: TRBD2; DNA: TGCGCCAGCAGCCAAATAGCGGGGCAGGAGACCCAGTACTTC; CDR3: CASSQIAGQETQYF
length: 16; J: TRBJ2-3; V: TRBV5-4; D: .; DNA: TGTGCCAGCAGCTTGGGTAGGCAGGGTGGCACAGATACGCAGTATTTT; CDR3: CASSLGRQGGTDTQYF
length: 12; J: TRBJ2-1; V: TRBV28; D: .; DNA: TGTGCCAGCAGTTTACCGGACAATGAGCAGTTCTTC; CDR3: CASSLPDNEQFF
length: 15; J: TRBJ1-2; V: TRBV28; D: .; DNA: TGTGCCAGCAGTTTCCCTAGGGGCGGGGACTATGGCTACACCTTC; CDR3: CASSFPRGGDYGYTF
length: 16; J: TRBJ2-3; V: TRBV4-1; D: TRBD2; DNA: TGCGCCAGCAGCCAAAAAGAACTAGCGGGAGAAGAAAGGCAGTATTTT; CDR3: CASSQKELAGEERQYF
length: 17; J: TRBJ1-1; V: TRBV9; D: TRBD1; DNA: TGTGCCAGCAGCGTAGGGGGGACAGGGCCTCAGAACACTGAAGCTTTCTTT; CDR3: CASSVGGTGPQNTEAFF